The TCR beta chain described here comes from a study of cytomegalovirus exposure and HLA in healthy donors. Unrecorded immune exposures were likely, despite nominal health at sampling. Worth noting for this clone: Its target is not known.

Germline values: CDR1 ENHRY, CDR2 SYGVKD. Trimming removed 2 bases from V and 4 bases from J; junction bases left unmatched: 4. This CDR3 is 15 amino acids long. PCR used 60 Vbeta primers and 13 Jbeta primers. The method was immunoSEQ multiplex PCR; TCRdb's version includes in-frame clones alone and lacks a portion of them. The data hold about 60,000 clones, with 80% observed a single time. Study-wide results and limits: TCR beta sequences numbering some 17,000 were associated with HLA alleles at 0.05 false discovery rate in a later analysis.

Sequencing was performed on PBMCs. The chain combines TRBV10-3 with TRBJ2-2; 7 bases are shared with TRBD2. The TCR comes from a male donor in good health and CMV-seronegative. This chain's CDR3 is CAISEGGGTTGELFF. The CDR3 nucleotides are TGTGCCATCAGTGAGGGGGGGGGTACCACCGGGGAGCTGTTTTTT.